The 21 T cell receptor beta chains in this list originate from one sample, sequenced in a study of neurological immune-mediated disorders. A single record per CDR3 protein comes from TCRdb applying MiXCR to the 5' RACE reads. The sample has tens of thousands of distinct CDR3 sequences; approximately 3.5% are singletons. The specimen was PBMCs. These receptors were taken from a woman in her fifties or sixties with multiple sclerosis.

This clonotype was seen ten or more times. The chain is built from TRBV5-1 and TRBJ2-3; 12 nucleotides align to TRBD2. There are 16 residues in the CDR3. V was clipped by 5 bases and J by 2 bases; unmatched bases: 6. Germline values: CDR1 SGHRS, CDR2 YFSETQ. The CDR3 loop is CASRSGTSGPTDTQYF. DNA of the CDR3: TGCGCCAGCAGGTCCGGGACTAGCGGGCCCACAGATACGCAGTATTTT.

This clonotype was counted ten times or more. The chain is built from TRBV5-1 and TRBJ2-1; tentative D call: TRBD2 (5 bases). CDR3 size: 16 residues. The germline gives CDR1 SGHRS, CDR2 YFSETQ. Trimming took off 0 bases at V and 8 bases at J, with 18 bases between the two ends. In DNA, the CDR3 is TGCGCCAGCAGCTTGGAAGGCAGGACCGGGGTGGATGAGCAGTTCTTC. This sequence encodes CASSLEGRTGVDEQFF.

This clonotype was observed many times. The chain carries TRBV7-2 and TRBJ2-5; D possibly corresponds to TRBD1 (6 bases). Germline V lookup: CDR1 SGHTA, CDR2 FQGNSA. The CDR3 consists of 14 residues. V lost 1 base to trimming and J lost 3 bases, with 9 bases between them. CDR3 sequence: CASSLDRTEETQYF. The CDR3 region has the DNA TGTGCCAGCAGCTTAGATAGGACAGAAGAGACCCAGTACTTC.

This clonotype appeared many times. V and J are TRBV10-3 and TRBJ1-2; D is unresolved. This CDR3 region has 13 residues. CDR1 ENHRY and CDR2 SYGVKD come from the germline V gene. Trimming cost V 0 bases and J 8 bases, with 10 bases left between them. In nucleotides, the CDR3 is TGTGCCATCAGTGAGTCGACGGATGCCGGCTACACCTTC. The encoded protein is CAISESTDAGYTF.

This clonotype was seen ten or more times. This chain joins TRBV6-5 and TRBJ2-2, with D uncertain. The V end lost 6 bases, the J end lost 9 bases, and 17 bases lay between the germline ends. CDR1 MNHEY and CDR2 SVGAGI come from the germline V gene. The CDR3 runs to 14 residues. The CDR3 reads CASSPLQGPRELFF. The CDR3 DNA follows: TGTGCCAGCAGCCCCCTACAAGGGCCCAGGGAGCTGTTTTTT.

This clonotype occurred many times. The chain combines TRBV12-3 or TRBV12-4 with TRBJ2-7; no definite D call. Trimming pared 4 bases from V and 2 bases from J, leaving 6 bases between. The CDR3 is 12 residues long. The chain's CDR3 is CASSYAAYEQYF. The CDR3 nucleotides are TGTGCCAGCAGTTACGCGGCCTACGAGCAGTACTTC.

In its sample, this clonotype was seen many times. The chain has TRBV4-3 and TRBJ1-2; TRBD1 matches 7 bases. This CDR3 spans 15 amino acids. Looked up from germline, CDR1 is LGHNA and CDR2 is YSLEER. Germline trimming cut 0 bases from V and 3 bases from J; bases unmatched to any gene: 4. CDR3 protein: CASSQDVRGDYGYTF. The CDR3 region has the DNA TGCGCCAGCAGCCAAGACGTCAGGGGGGACTATGGCTACACCTTC.

This clonotype has at least ten counts. The V and J genes are TRBV6-5 and TRBJ1-5; 9 nucleotides line up with TRBD1. CDR3 length: 14 amino acids. Trimming took 4 bases from V and 6 from J; bases not matched to a gene: 4. Germline CDR1 is MNHEY and CDR2 is SVGAGI. CDR3 amino acids: CASSSGTGFQPQHF. The DNA of the CDR3 is TGTGCCAGCAGTTCCGGGACAGGGTTTCAGCCCCAGCATTTT.

This clonotype was counted many times. The rearrangement links TRBV20-1 to TRBJ1-1; D gene unclear. This CDR3 spans 13 amino acids. Trimming took off 1 base at V and 1 base at J, with 7 bases between the two ends. Germline V gene sequence: CDR1 DFQATT, CDR2 SNEGSKA (reference sequence). Here the CDR3 reads CSARAYRNTEAFF. The CDR3 nucleotides are TGCAGTGCTAGAGCATACAGGAACACTGAAGCTTTCTTT.

This clonotype was counted at least ten times. V is TRBV20-1 and J is TRBJ2-7, with D perhaps matching TRBD1 (6 bases). Trimming cost V 2 bases and J 7 bases, with 18 bases left between them. The germline V gene encodes CDR1 DFQATT and CDR2 SNEGSKA (reference sequence). There are 14 residues in the CDR3. Written as DNA, the CDR3 is TGCAGTGCTAGACTCTATAGGGGGTCGGTAGAGCAGTACTTC. Amino acids: CSARLYRGSVEQYF.

This clonotype was found many times. The V gene is TRBV20-1, the J gene TRBJ1-5; weak D call: TRBD1 (5 bases). Germline loops: CDR1 DFQATT, CDR2 SNEGSKA (reference sequence). This CDR3 spans 12 amino acids. V was pared by 8 bases and J by 5 bases, with 13 bases between. The CDR3 is CSTITGDQPQHF. CDR3 sequence (DNA): TGCAGTACAATAACAGGCGATCAGCCCCAGCATTTT.

The rearrangement uses TRBV4-1 and TRBJ1-5; D unresolved. V lost 1 base, J lost 0 bases, and 13 bases lay in between. Germline V CDR1 and CDR2: MGHRA, YSYEKL. This CDR3 comprises 17 residues. The CDR3 DNA reads as TGCGCCAGCAGCCAAGTCTTCGGTGGTGATAGCAATCAGCCCCAGCATTTT. Encoded protein: CASSQVFGGDSNQPQHF.

The sample holds many counts of this clonotype. The chain combines TRBV5-1 with TRBJ1-4; 9 nucleotides line up with TRBD1. V shed 9 bases and J 7 bases; nucleotides not matched to a gene: 7. The CDR3 sequence is 13 residues long. CDR1 and CDR2 from the germline V gene are SGHRS and YFSETQ. As DNA, the CDR3 is TGCGCCACCAGAAAACAGGGGGCTGAAAAACTGTTTTTT. Amino acid sequence: CATRKQGAEKLFF.

This clonotype was seen repeatedly, ten times or more. This chain uses TRBV11-3 with TRBJ2-2, with D maybe TRBD1 (6 bases). Trimming stripped 4 bases from V and 6 bases from J, with 15 bases between. Germline CDR1 is SGHNT and CDR2 is YENEEA. This CDR3 is 15 amino acids long. The CDR3 protein is CASSSGTRLSGELFF. As DNA, the CDR3 is TGTGCCAGCAGCTCTGGGACACGGCTTTCCGGGGAGCTGTTTTTT.

This clonotype was counted many times. This chain joins TRBV20-1 and TRBJ2-7; D not resolved. The V and J ends lost 6 bases and 1 base respectively, with 10 bases between them. Germline CDR1 is DFQATT and CDR2 is SNEGSKA (reference sequence). This CDR3 region has 12 residues. The CDR3 DNA reads as TGCAGTGCCGGGCCAGGTTCCTACGAGCAGTACTTC. Translated: CSAGPGSYEQYF.

This clonotype was found a few times. This chain connects TRBV18 to TRBJ2-5; D uncertain. Trimming removed 3 bases at V and 1 base at J, with 9 bases between. There are 14 residues in the CDR3. Per germline, CDR1 KGHSH and CDR2 LQKENI. CDR3 sequence (DNA): TGTGCCAGCTCACCCTCGGGTTCCCAAGAGACCCAGTACTTC. Its translation: CASSPSGSQETQYF. The full variable domain, completed using reference TRBV18 and TRBJ2-5, is NAGVMQNPRHLVRRRGQEARLRCSPMKGHSHVYWYRQLPEEGLKFMVYLQKENIIDESGMPKERFSAEFPKEGPSILRIQQVVRGDSAAYFCASSPSGSQETQYFGPGTRLLVL.

This clonotype was counted ten times or more. The chain is built from TRBV6-2 or TRBV6-3 and TRBJ2-5, with unresolved D. V lost 2 bases and J 4 bases, leaving 8 bases between the germline ends. Germline values: CDR1 MNHEY, CDR2 SVGEGT. This CDR3 has 13 residues. The CDR3 DNA is TGTGCCAGCAGTTACGGCCTACTAGAGACCCAGTACTTC. Its translation is CASSYGLLETQYF.

This clonotype was seen at least ten times. The chain recombines TRBV7-2 with TRBJ1-4; D call uncertain. CDR1 and CDR2 from the germline V gene are SGHTA and FQGNSA. The CDR3 runs 14 residues. The V gene lost 3 bases and the J gene lost 0 bases, with 5 bases spanning the gap. CDR3 sequence: CASSLQATNEKLFF. The CDR3 region has the DNA TGTGCCAGCAGCTTGCAGGCAACTAATGAAAAACTGTTTTTT.

This clonotype came up many times. V usage is TRBV20-1 and J usage is TRBJ2-1, with TRBD2 as a possible D gene (6 bases). The CDR3 totals 16 residues. Germline V gene sequence: CDR1 DFQATT, CDR2 SNEGSKA (reference sequence). Trimming stripped 1 base from V and 0 bases from J, with 13 bases between. CDR3 residues: CSARVLGGSSYNEQFF. In DNA form, the CDR3 reads TGCAGTGCTAGAGTCCTTGGGGGGAGCTCCTACAATGAGCAGTTCTTC.

This clonotype was picked up many times. The chain combines TRBV3-1 with TRBJ2-1; D remains ambiguous. The CDR3 has 11 amino acids. V shed 5 bases and J shed 6 bases, with 5 bases lying between them. The germline CDR1 and CDR2 sequences are LGHDT and YNNKEL (reference sequence). CDR3 region: CASSAINEQFF. CDR3 DNA sequence: TGTGCCAGCAGCGCAATCAATGAGCAGTTCTTC.

This clonotype was picked up many times. The CDR3 bases are TGCAGTGCCGAACCCGTGTTTGGTCTCACTGAAGCTTTCTTT. Protein sequence: CSAEPVFGLTEAFF. The chain combines TRBV20-1 with TRBJ1-1; D remains ambiguous. This CDR3 comprises 14 residues. Between the trimmed V and J ends, which lost 6 bases and 4 bases, there was a span of 18 bases. Looked up from germline, CDR1 is DFQATT and CDR2 is SNEGSKA (reference sequence).